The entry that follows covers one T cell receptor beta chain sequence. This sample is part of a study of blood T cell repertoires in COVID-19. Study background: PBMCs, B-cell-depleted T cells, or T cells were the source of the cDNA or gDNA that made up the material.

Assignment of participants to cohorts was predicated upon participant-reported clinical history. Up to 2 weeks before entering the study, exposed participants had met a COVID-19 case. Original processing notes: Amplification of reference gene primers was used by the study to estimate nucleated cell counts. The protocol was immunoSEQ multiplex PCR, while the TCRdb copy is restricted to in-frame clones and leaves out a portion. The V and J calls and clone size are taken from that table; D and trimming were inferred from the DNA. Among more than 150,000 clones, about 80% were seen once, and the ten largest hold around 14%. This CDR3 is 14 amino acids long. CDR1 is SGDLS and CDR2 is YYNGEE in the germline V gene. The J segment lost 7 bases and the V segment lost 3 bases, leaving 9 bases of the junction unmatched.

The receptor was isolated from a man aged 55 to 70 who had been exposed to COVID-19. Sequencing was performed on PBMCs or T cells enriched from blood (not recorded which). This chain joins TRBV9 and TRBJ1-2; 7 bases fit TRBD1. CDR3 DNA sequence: TGTGCCAGCAGCGAAAGGACAGGCCTCACTGGCTACACCTTC. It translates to CASSERTGLTGYTF.